The present T cell receptor beta chain was sequenced within a study of T cells in Graves' hyperthyroidism and ophthalmopathy. The study's findings and limits: Most thyroid clonotypes expanded above 0.001 were also detected in blood.

With regard to this clonotype: The target antigen is unknown.

Uncontrolled infection, other autoimmune disease, pregnancy or lactation excluded patients. The diagnoses drew upon clinical symptoms, serum thyroxine and TRAb, thyroid ultrasound and orbital computed tomography. RNA transcripts yielded amplified TCR beta CDR3 regions. When the TCR CDR3 underwent first-round RT-PCR, the HTBI primer set was used. TCRdb re-called the multiplex PCR reads through MiXCR, storing one row per CDR3 protein. The sample lists about 350,000 distinct CDR3 sequences, approximately 18% occurring once. The sequenced sample consisted of blood. This receptor was obtained from a woman in her 30s with Graves' hyperthyroidism that later progressed to Graves' ophthalmopathy.

The CDR3 reads CASVSLRGALEISGNTIYF. CDR3 coding DNA: TGTGCCAGCGTATCGCTGAGGGGTGCACTGGAGATCTCTGGAAACACCATATATTTT. The chain is built from TRBV6-4 and TRBJ1-3; maybe TRBD1 (5 bases). V was clipped by 8 bases and J by 0 bases, with 26 bases between them. There are 19 residues in the CDR3. CDR1 MRHNA and CDR2 SNTAGT come from the germline V gene.